This TCR beta chain was recorded in a study of cytomegalovirus exposure and HLA in healthy donors. 13 Jbeta primers and 60 Vbeta primers were used for the PCR. Some clones are missing from TCRdb's copy, which holds only in-frame ones; the method was immunoSEQ multiplex PCR. The sample yields some 44,000 clones, roughly 87% seen once. This CDR3 region has 14 residues. Germline V CDR1 and CDR2: LNHDA, SQIVND (reference sequence). J lost 6 bases, V lost 5 bases, and 9 bases had no gene match. V usage is TRBV19 and J usage is TRBJ1-1; 7 bases match TRBD1. The sequenced sample consisted of PBMCs. This TCR was sampled from a woman aged 40-49 years in good health and CMV-seropositive. CDR3: CASSPYTGVAEAFF. DNA of the CDR3: TGTGCCAGTAGTCCGTACACAGGGGTCGCTGAAGCTTTCTTT. The variable domain in full, with the rest retrieved from reference TRBV19 and TRBJ1-1, is DGGITQSPKYLFRKEGQNVTLSCEQNLNHDAMYWYRQDPGQGLRLIYYSQIVNDFQKGDIAEGYSVSREKKESFPLTVTSAQKNPTAFYLCASSPYTGVAEAFFGQGTRLTVV.